The clone carrying this T cell receptor beta chain was seen a handful of times. Its antigen is unidentified. TCRdb re-derived calls from the 5' RACE reads in MiXCR, one entry per CDR3 protein. The sample yields about 99,000 distinct CDR3 sequences, 5.8% seen once. The sample originates from a study of T cells after yellow fever vaccination. As for the study in general: With SMART-Seq v4 Ultra Low Input, the fractions containing low cell numbers were prepared. Findings and limits, study-wide: Clones that expanded after primary vaccination mostly reappeared after the booster (less than 98% CD4, roughly 87% CD8).

CDR1 is DFQATT, CDR2 SNEGSKA, per germline (reference sequence). V was pared by 3 bases and J by 5 bases, with 11 bases between. There are 13 residues in the CDR3. Sequenced material: CD8+ T cells sorted from PBMCs, taken 10 days after the yellow fever booster vaccination. This sequence joins TRBV20-1 and TRBJ1-3, with D hard to call. The TCR originated in a man aged 18 to 35 who received the YFV17D yellow fever vaccine. The CDR3 bases are TGCAGTGCTAGGCCTACGACCAGAAACACCATATATTTT. It codes for CSARPTTRNTIYF.